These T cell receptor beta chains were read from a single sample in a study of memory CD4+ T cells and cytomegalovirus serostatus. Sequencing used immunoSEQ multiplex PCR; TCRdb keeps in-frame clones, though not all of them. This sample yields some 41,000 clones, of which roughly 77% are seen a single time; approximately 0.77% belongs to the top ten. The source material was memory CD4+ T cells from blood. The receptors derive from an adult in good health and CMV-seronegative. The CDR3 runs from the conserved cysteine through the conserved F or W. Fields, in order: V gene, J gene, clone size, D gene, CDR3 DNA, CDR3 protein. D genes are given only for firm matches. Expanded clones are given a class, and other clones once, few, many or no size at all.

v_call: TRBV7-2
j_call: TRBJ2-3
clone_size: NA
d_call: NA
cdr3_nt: TGTGCCAGCAGCCGACAGGTTACAGATACGCAGTATTTT
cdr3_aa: CASSRQVTDTQYF

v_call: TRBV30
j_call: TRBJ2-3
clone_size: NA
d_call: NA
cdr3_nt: TGTGCCTGGAGTGTACCCGGAATCACAGATACGCAGTATTTT
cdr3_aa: CAWSVPGITDTQYF

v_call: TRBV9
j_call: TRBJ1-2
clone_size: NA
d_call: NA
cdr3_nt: TGTGCCAGCAGATCAGGGGTCTATGGCTACACCTTC
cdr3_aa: CASRSGVYGYTF

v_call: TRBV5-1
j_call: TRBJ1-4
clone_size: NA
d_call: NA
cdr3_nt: TGCGCCAGCAGCTTGCAGGGTTATTCGGATGAAAAACTGTTTTTT
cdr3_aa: CASSLQGYSDEKLFF

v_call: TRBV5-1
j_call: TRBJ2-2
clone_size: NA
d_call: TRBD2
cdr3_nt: TGCGCCAGCAGCTCTGCCGGGACTACAAACACCGGGGAGCTGTTTTTT
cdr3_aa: CASSSAGTTNTGELFF

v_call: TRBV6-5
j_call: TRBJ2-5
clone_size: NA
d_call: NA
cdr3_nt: TGTGCCAGCAAGTCCGTCCCCCAAGAGACCCAGTACTTC
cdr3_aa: CASKSVPQETQYF

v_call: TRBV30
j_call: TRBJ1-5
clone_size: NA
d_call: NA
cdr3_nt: TGTGCCTGGACCCGGGACCTTAATCAGCCCCAGCATTTT
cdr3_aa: CAWTRDLNQPQHF

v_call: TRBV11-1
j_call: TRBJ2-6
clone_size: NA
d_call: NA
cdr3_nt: TGTGCCAGCAGCTTAGGGCGAGCGGATGGGGCCAACGTCCTGACTTTC
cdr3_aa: CASSLGRADGANVLTF

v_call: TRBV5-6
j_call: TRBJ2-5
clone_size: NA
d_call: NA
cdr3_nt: TGTGCCAGCAGCCCCGGAATGGGGAACCAAGAGACCCAGTACTTC
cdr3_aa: CASSPGMGNQETQYF

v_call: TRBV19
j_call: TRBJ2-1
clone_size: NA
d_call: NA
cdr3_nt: TGTGCCAGTAGTCCCCCTTGGGGCATATTGAACAATGAGCAGTTCTTC
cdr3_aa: CASSPPWGILNNEQFF

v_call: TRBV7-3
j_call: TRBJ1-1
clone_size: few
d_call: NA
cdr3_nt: TGTGCCAGCAGCACAAGCCGGAACACTGAAGCTTTCTTT
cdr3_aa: CASSTSRNTEAFF

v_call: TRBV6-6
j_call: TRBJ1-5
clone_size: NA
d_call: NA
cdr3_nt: TGTGCCAGCAGTACGGGGAATAGCAATCAGCCCCAGCATTTT
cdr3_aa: CASSTGNSNQPQHF

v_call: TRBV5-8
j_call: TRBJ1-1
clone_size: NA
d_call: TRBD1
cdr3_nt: TGTGCCAGCAGCTTGGTCGGACAGGGGATCGGCACTGAAGCTTTCTTT
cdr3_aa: CASSLVGQGIGTEAFF

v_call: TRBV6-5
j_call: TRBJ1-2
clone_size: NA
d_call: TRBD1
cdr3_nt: TGTGCCAGCTCTCAGGGGGCGGAAAATGGCTACACCTTC
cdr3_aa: CASSQGAENGYTF

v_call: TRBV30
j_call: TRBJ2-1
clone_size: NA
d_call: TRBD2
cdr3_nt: TGTGCCTGGAAACTAGCGGGGGCCTACAATGAGCAGTTCTTC
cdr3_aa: CAWKLAGAYNEQFF

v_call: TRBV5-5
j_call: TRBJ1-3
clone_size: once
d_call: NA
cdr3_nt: TGTGCCAGCAGCTCCCGGGCCATTCGAGGGACAGGAAACACCATATATTTT
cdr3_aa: CASSSRAIRGTGNTIYF

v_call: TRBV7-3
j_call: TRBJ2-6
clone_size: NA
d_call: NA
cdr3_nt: TGTGCCAGCAGCTTACAGGGGTACACATATTCTGGGGCCAACGTCCTGACTTTC
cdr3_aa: CASSLQGYTYSGANVLTF

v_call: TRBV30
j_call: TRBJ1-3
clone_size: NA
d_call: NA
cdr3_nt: TGTGCCTGGAGTAGGGCAGGGGCGCTTGATGGAAACACCATATATTTT
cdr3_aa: CAWSRAGALDGNTIYF

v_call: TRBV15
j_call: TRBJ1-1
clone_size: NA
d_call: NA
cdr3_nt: TGTGCCACCCGGTCATATCAAGACAACACTGAAGCTTTCTTT
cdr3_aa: CATRSYQDNTEAFF

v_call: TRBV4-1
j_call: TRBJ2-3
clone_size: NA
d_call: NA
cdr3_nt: TGCGCCAGCAGCCAAGAGGTACTAGGGGGTATAGATACGCAGTATTTT
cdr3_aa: CASSQEVLGGIDTQYF

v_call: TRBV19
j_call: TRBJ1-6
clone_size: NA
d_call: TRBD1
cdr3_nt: TGTGCCAGTAGGTTACGGGACAGGGGATCCCTCCACTTT
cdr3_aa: CASRLRDRGSLHF

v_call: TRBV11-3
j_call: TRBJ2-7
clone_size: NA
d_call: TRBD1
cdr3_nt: TGTGCCAGCAGCTTAGAAGCAGGGGGCTCGCACGAGCAGTACTTC
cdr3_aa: CASSLEAGGSHEQYF

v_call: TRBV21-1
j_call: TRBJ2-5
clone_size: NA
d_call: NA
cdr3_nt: TGTGCCAGCAGCAAAGTAGCCACGGTTCGGGGGGTTGGAGAGACCCAGTACTTC
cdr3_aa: CASSKVATVRGVGETQYF

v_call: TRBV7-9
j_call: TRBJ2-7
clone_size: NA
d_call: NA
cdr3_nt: TGTGCCAGCAGCCCCGATGCGGGTTACGAGCAGTACTTC
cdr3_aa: CASSPDAGYEQYF

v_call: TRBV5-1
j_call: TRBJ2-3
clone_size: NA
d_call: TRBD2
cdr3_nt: TGCGCCAGCAGCTTGGCCGTATCCGGGGGGGCGGATACGCAGTATTTT
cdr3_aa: CASSLAVSGGADTQYF

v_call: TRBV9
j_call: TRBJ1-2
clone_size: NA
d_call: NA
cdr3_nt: TGTGCCAGCAGCGCACAGGCAAACTATGGCTACACCTTC
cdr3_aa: CASSAQANYGYTF

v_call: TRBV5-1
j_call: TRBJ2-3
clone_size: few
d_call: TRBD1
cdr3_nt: TGCGCCAGCAGCTTTTCAACAGGGGGCACAGATACGCAGTATTTT
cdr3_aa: CASSFSTGGTDTQYF

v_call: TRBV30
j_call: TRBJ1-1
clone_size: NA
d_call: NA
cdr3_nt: TGTGCCTGGAGTACCACGTGGGGGGTCGACACTGAAGCTTTCTTT
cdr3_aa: CAWSTTWGVDTEAFF

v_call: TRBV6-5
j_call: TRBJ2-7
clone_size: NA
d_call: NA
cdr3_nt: TGTGCCAGCAGTTACCTTGATTCGGGGCGCACCTACGAGCAGTACTTC
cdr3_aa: CASSYLDSGRTYEQYF

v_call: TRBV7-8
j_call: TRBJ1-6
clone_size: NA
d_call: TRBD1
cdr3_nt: TGTGCCAGCAGCTTAAGGGAGACTACGAGACAGGGGATCGGGTCCTATAATTCACCCCTCCACTTT
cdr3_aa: CASSLRETTRQGIGSYNSPLHF

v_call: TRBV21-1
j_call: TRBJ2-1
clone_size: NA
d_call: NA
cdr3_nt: TGTGCCAGCAGCAGGGGGGGGAAGAATGAGCAGTTCTTC
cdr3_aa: CASSRGGKNEQFF

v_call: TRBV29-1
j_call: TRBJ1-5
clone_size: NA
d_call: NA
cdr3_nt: TGCAGCGAGATTACAGGGAATCAGCCCCAGCATTTT
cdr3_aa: CSEITGNQPQHF

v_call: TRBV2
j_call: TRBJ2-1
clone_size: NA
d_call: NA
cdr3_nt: TGTGCCAGCAGTGAAGCGGGGGCGGCACAGTTCTTC
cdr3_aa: CASSEAGAAQFF

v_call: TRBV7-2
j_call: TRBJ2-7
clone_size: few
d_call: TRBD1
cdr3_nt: TGTGCCAGCAGCTTGACCAACACACCGGGACAGTACGAGCAGTACTTC
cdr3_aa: CASSLTNTPGQYEQYF

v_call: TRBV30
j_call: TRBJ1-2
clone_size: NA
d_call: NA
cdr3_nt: TGTGCCTGGAGTGTATCGGCCCGACACAACTATGGCTACACCTTC
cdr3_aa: CAWSVSARHNYGYTF

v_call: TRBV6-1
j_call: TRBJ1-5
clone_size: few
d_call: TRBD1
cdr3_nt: TGTGCCAGCGGACGTCAGGGGGTCGGTCAGCCCCAGCATTTT
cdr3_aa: CASGRQGVGQPQHF

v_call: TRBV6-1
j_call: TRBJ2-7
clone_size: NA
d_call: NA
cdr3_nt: TGTGCCAGCACCAGCAGGCCGATGACCTACGAGCAGTACTTC
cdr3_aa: CASTSRPMTYEQYF

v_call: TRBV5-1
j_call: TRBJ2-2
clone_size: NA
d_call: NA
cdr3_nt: TGCGCCAGCAGCCTTGGGACTCCCGGGGAGCTGTTTTTT
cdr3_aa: CASSLGTPGELFF

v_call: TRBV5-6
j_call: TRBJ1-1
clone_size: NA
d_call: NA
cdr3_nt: TGTGCCAGCAGCTTGGTCAGCATTAACACTGAAGCTTTCTTT
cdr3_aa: CASSLVSINTEAFF

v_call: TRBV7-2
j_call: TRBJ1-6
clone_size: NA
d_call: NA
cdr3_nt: TGTGCCAGCAGCCCGTCGGTGAGCTCCTATAATTCACCCCTCCACTTT
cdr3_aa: CASSPSVSSYNSPLHF

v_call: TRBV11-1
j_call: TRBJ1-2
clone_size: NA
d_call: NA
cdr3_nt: TGTGCCAGCAGCGTTTTCCCGAAGACAGCCCACTATGGCTACACCTTC
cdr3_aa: CASSVFPKTAHYGYTF

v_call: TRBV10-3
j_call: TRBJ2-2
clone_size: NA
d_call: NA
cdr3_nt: TGTGCCATCAGTGGGGATCAGGGGGGGTTCACCGGGGAGCTGTTTTTT
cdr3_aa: CAISGDQGGFTGELFF

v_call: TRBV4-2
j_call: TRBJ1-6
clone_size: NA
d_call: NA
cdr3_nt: TGTGCCAGCAGCCAAGAAGTAGGTTCACCCCTCCACTTT
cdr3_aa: CASSQEVGSPLHF

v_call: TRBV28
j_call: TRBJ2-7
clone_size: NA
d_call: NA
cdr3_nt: TGTGCCAGCAACCGGACCCCCCCAGCCCAATTCTACGAGCAGTACTTC
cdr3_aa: CASNRTPPAQFYEQYF

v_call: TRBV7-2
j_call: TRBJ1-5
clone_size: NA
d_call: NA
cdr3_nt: TGTGCCAGCAGCCCCCGAGGGGACCAGCCCCAGCATTTT
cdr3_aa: CASSPRGDQPQHF

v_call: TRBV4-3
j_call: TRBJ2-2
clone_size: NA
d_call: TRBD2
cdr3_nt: TGCGCCAGCAGCCAAGAAATAGCGGGGGCATCGAACACCGGGGAGCTGTTTTTT
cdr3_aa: CASSQEIAGASNTGELFF

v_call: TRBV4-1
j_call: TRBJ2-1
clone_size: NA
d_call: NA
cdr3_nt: TGCGCCAGCAGCCAATCTACGTGGACAAGCTCCTACAATGAGCAGTTCTTC
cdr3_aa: CASSQSTWTSSYNEQFF

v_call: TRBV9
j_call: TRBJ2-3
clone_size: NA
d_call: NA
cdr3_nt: TGTGCCAGCAGCGCCAGCGTCGGAGGGGCAGATACGCAGTATTTT
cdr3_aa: CASSASVGGADTQYF

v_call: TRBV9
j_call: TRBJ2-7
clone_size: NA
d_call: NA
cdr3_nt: TGTGCCAGCAGCCAAGGCGAAGGGGCCCCCCCCTTAGGGCAGTACTTC
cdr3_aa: CASSQGEGAPPLGQYF

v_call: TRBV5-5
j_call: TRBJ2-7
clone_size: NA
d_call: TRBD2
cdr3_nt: TGTGCCAGCAGCTTGGTCCTAGCGGGGCAGAGAGAGCAGTACTTC
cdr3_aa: CASSLVLAGQREQYF

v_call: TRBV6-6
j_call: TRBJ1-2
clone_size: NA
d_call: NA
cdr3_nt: TGTGCCAGTTCAGACACCACTAACTATGGCTACACCTTC
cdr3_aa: CASSDTTNYGYTF

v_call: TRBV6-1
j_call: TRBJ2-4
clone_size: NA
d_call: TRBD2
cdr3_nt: TGTGCCAGCACGCCATTACTAGCGGTGAAAAACATTCAGTACTTC
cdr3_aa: CASTPLLAVKNIQYF

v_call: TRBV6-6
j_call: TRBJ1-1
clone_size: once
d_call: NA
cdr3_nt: TGTGCCAGCACCCTCCTCAGTACAGGGAGCACTGAAGCTTTCTTT
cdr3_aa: CASTLLSTGSTEAFF

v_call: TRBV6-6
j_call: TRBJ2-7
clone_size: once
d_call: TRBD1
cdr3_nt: TGTGCCAGCAGCAAAGACAGGGACGGCTACGAGCAGTACTTC
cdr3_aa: CASSKDRDGYEQYF

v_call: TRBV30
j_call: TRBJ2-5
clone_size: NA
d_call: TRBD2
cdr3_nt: TGTGCCTGGAGTTTTAGCGGGGCGGAGACCCAGTACTTC
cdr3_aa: CAWSFSGAETQYF

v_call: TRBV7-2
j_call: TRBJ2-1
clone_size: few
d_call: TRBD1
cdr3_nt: TGTGCCAGCAGCTCGACGGGACAGTACAATGAGCAGTTCTTC
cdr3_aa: CASSSTGQYNEQFF

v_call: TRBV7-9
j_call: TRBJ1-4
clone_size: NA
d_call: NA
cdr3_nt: TGTGCCAGCAGAACCGGGACAACTAATGAAAAACTGTTTTTT
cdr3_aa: CASRTGTTNEKLFF

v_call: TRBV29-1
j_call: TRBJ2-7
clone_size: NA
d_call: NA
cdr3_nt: TGCAGCGTCGCCCGGGCGCAGGGTGGTTACGAGCAGTACTTC
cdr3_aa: CSVARAQGGYEQYF

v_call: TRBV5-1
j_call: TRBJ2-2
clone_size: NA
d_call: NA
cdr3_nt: TGCGCCAGCAGCTTGGCCCGAAACACCGGGGAGCTGTTTTTT
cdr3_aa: CASSLARNTGELFF

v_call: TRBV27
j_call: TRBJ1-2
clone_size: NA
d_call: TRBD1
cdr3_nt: TGTGCCACCAGGGGGCTCGGGACGGAAAGCCCGTTTGGGGGCTACACCTTC
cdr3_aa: CATRGLGTESPFGGYTF